The 26 T cell receptor beta chains below come from one sample, sequenced in a study of CD8+ T cells in alopecia areata. RNA was extracted and reverse transcribed into cDNA as the sequencing template. Assay: immunoSEQ multiplex PCR; the TCRdb copy retains only in-frame clones and omits some. Of around 160,000 clones in the sample, around 47% were seen once. Sequencing input: CD4+ T cells sorted from blood. The receptors here all came from a human donor with alopecia areata.

The V gene is TRBV30, the J gene TRBJ1-1; D gene unclear. Germline CDR1 is GTSNPN and CDR2 is SVGIG (reference sequence). The germline V and J ends were trimmed by 5 bases and 11 bases, with 15 bases remaining between them. The CDR3 consists of 11 residues. The CDR3 protein is CAWARRSQAFF. The CDR3 nucleotides read TGTGCCTGGGCCAGACGGAGCCAGGCTTTCTTT.

The chain carries TRBV19 and TRBJ2-7; TRBD2 matches 7 bases. Germline V gene lookup returns CDR1 LNHDA and CDR2 SQIVND (reference sequence). This CDR3 region has 14 residues. V trimming: 7 bases; J trimming: 6 bases; junction bases outside the gene matches: 12. The CDR3 nucleotides read TGTGCCAGTACCCCCCAGCGGGGAGGCAGCGAGCAGTACTTC. The encoded protein is CASTPQRGGSEQYF. Using reference TRBV19 and TRBJ2-7 for the parts outside the CDR3, the full variable domain is DGGITQSPKYLFRKEGQNVTLSCEQNLNHDAMYWYRQDPGQGLRLIYYSQIVNDFQKGDIAEGYSVSREKKESFPLTVTSAQKNPTAFYLCASTPQRGGSEQYFGPGTRLTVT.

The chain links TRBV5-1 to TRBJ2-3; 8 bases align to TRBD2. Germline V gene data show CDR1 as SGHRS and CDR2 as YFSETQ. There are 15 residues in the CDR3. After removal of 4 bases from V and 4 bases from J, the junction contained 8 bases not matched to a gene. The CDR3 loop reads CASSALTSAPDTQYF. As DNA, the CDR3 is TGCGCCAGCAGCGCCTTGACTAGCGCGCCAGATACGCAGTATTTT.

This clone was counted only a few times. V is TRBV29-1 and J is TRBJ2-5; weak D call: TRBD2 (5 bases). V was shortened by 4 bases and J by 1 base, with 7 bases between the two germline ends. This CDR3 contains 12 residues. The germline CDR1 and CDR2 sequences are SQVTM and ANQGSEA. CDR3: CSVGLLQETQYF. Here the CDR3 DNA reads TGCAGCGTTGGACTACTCCAAGAGACCCAGTACTTC.

This clone was counted a few times. The chain has TRBV15 and TRBJ2-3; D is undetermined. This CDR3 has 14 residues. Germline loops: CDR1 LNHNV, CDR2 YYDKDF (reference sequence). Trimming shortened V by 0 bases and J by 2 bases, and 6 bases separated the two germline ends. CDR3 in DNA: TGTGCCACCAGCAGAGAACTTATCACAGATACGCAGTATTTT. This encodes CATSRELITDTQYF.

The chain joins TRBV7-9 to TRBJ1-2; D is unclear. V lost 5 bases, J lost 8 bases, and 15 bases lay in between. This CDR3 spans 13 amino acids. Germline V CDR1 and CDR2: SEHNR, FQNEAQ (reference sequence). In DNA, the CDR3 is TGTGCCAGCAGCAAACGGACGAGAGGGGGCTACACCTTC. Its translation is CASSKRTRGGYTF.

In this sample, this clone turned up a few times. The rearrangement links TRBV29-1 to TRBJ2-5; the D is unclear. The CDR3 contains 14 residues. Trimming removed 3 bases at V and 3 bases at J, with 14 bases between. Germline V CDR1 and CDR2: SQVTM, ANQGSEA. CDR3 coding DNA: TGCAGCGTTGATCGAATACGGCTTGAAGAGACCCAGTACTTC. Residues: CSVDRIRLEETQYF.

The rearrangement links TRBV6-5 to TRBJ2-3; 8 bases agree with TRBD2. Germline lookup yields CDR1 MNHEY and CDR2 SVGAGI. Germline trimming cut 2 bases from V and 9 bases from J; bases unmatched to any gene: 13. The CDR3 is made up of 16 amino acids. The CDR3 nucleotides are TGTGCCAGCAGTTACCGAGAGCGGGAGTGGGGGATGACGCAGTATTTT. Translating gives CASSYREREWGMTQYF.

In this sample, this clone turned up once. V is TRBV5-1 and J is TRBJ2-1; 11 nucleotides match TRBD2. The V gene end was trimmed by 7 bases and the J gene end by 3 bases; junction bases not matched to a gene: 0. CDR3 length: 13 residues. Germline loops: CDR1 SGHRS, CDR2 YFSETQ. CDR3 coding DNA: TGCGCCAGCGGGACTAGCGGCTACAATGAGCAGTTCTTC. It specifies CASGTSGYNEQFF.

The chain carries TRBV30 and TRBJ1-2, with D hard to call. V dropped 3 bases and J dropped 6 bases, with 14 bases sitting between them. Germline-derived CDR1 and CDR2 are GTSNPN and SVGIG (reference sequence). The CDR3 extends over 13 amino acids. CDR3 amino acids: CAWRAEGGHGYTF. CDR3 nucleotide sequence: TGTGCCTGGAGGGCAGAAGGAGGGCATGGCTACACCTTC.

This clone was recorded once. The DNA for the CDR3 is TGTGCCAGCAGTCCCGAGACTAGCCTCAATTACGAGCAGTACTTC. Protein: CASSPETSLNYEQYF. J is TRBJ2-7 and V is TRBV28, with 7 nucleotides matching TRBD2. Germline V gene lookup returns CDR1 MDHEN and CDR2 SYDVKM. This CDR3 is built from 15 residues. Germline trimming cut 5 bases from V and 4 bases from J; bases unmatched to any gene: 11. The variable domain in full, completed from reference TRBV28 and TRBJ2-7, reads DVKVTQSSRYLVKRTGEKVFLECVQDMDHENMFWYRQDPGLGLRLIYFSYDVKMKEKGDIPEGYSVSREKKERFSLILESASTNQTSMYLCASSPETSLNYEQYFGPGTRLTVT.

V and J are TRBV4-1 and TRBJ1-2, with a tentative D call TRBD1 (5 bases). Germline V gene lookup returns CDR1 MGHRA and CDR2 YSYEKL. The CDR3 length is 14 residues. V lost 8 bases and J 3 bases, leaving 16 bases between the germline ends. The CDR3 region is CASLPTRGYYGYTF. The CDR3 region has the DNA TGCGCCAGCCTTCCGACGCGGGGGTACTATGGCTACACCTTC.

Remarks on this clone: Other DNA sequences in the sample encode the same CDR3. CDR3 sequence reads: CASSGSRNTGELFF. CDR3 coding DNA: TGTGCCAGCAGCGGGAGCAGGAACACCGGGGAGCTGTTTTTT. The chain couples TRBV9 to TRBJ2-2; D remains unclear. The CDR3 is 14 residues long. Trimming left V 3 bases short and J 1 base short, with 7 bases between. CDR1 and CDR2 from the germline V gene are SGDLS and YYNGEE. Drawing the rest from reference TRBV9 and TRBJ2-2, the complete variable domain is DSGVTQTPKHLITATGQRVTLRCSPRSGDLSVYWYQQSLDQGLQFLIQYYNGEERAKGNILERFSAQQFPDLHSELNLSSLELGDSALYFCASSGSRNTGELFFGEGSRLTVL.

This clone was found a few times. V and J are TRBV29-1 and TRBJ2-3, with 9 bases aligning to TRBD2. V lost 5 bases and J lost 7; bases outside the gene matches: 7. CDR3 length equals 13 residues. In germline, CDR1 is SQVTM, CDR2 ANQGSEA. The CDR3 loop is CSVSVSGSHTQYF. CDR3 sequence (DNA): TGCAGCGTTTCTGTTAGCGGGAGTCATACGCAGTATTTT.

This clone was detected a few times. The CDR3 here is CASTPGYESGYTF. The CDR3, as DNA: TGTGCCAGCACTCCCGGGTATGAGAGTGGCTACACCTTC. The chain couples TRBV28 to TRBJ1-2; D call uncertain. Germline-derived CDR1 and CDR2 are MDHEN and SYDVKM. Trimming shortened V by 7 bases and J by 7 bases, and 16 bases separated the two germline ends. CDR3 size: 13 residues.

The chain employs TRBV5-6 and TRBJ1-2, with 9 positions matching TRBD1. This CDR3 region has 15 residues. The junction had 10 bases not matched to a gene; V was cut back by 4 bases and J by 6 bases. CDR1 SGHDT and CDR2 YYEEEE come from the germline V gene. The CDR3 loop is CASSQFTTGGDGYTF. The CDR3 nucleotides are TGTGCCAGCAGCCAGTTTACTACAGGGGGCGATGGCTACACCTTC. The whole variable domain, remainder taken from reference TRBV5-6 and TRBJ1-2, is DAGVTQSPTHLIKTRGQQVTLRCSPKSGHDTVSWYQQALGQGPQFIFQYYEEEERQRGNFPDRFSGHQFPNYSSELNVNALLLGDSALYLCASSQFTTGGDGYTFGSGTRLTVV.

The gene calls are TRBV6-6 and TRBJ1-2, with a possible D match to TRBD1 (6 bases). CDR3 length: 14 residues. Germline CDR1 is MNHNY and CDR2 is SVGAGI (reference sequence). V lost 2 bases and J 4 bases, leaving 11 bases between the germline ends. CDR3 coding DNA: TGTGCCAGCAGTTACCAACAGGGCTCCTATGGCTACACCTTC. This codes for CASSYQQGSYGYTF.

The count of this clone is one. The same CDR3 can be traced to other DNA sequences in this sample. The rearrangement joins TRBV2 to TRBJ2-3; the D is unclear. Trimming removed 4 bases at V and 1 base at J, with 3 bases between. The CDR3 sequence is 12 residues long. Germline loops: CDR1 SNHLY, CDR2 FYNNEI. CDR3 DNA: TGTGCCAGCAGTGGGGGCACAGATACGCAGTATTTT. Its protein product is CASSGGTDTQYF.

The chain uses TRBV15 and TRBJ2-7; 9 bases line up with TRBD2. Germline assignment: CDR1 LNHNV and CDR2 YYDKDF (reference sequence). The V and J ends lost 0 bases and 7 bases, in that order; junction bases with no gene match: 4. The CDR3 is 14 amino acids. The CDR3, as DNA: TGTGCCACCAGCAGAGATCTAGCGGGAAGGGAGCAGTACTTC. Protein: CATSRDLAGREQYF. Full variable domain (rest looked up from reference TRBV15 and TRBJ2-7): DAMVIQNPRYQVTQFGKPVTLSCSQTLNHNVMYWYQQKSSQAPKLLFHYYDKDFNNEADTPDNFQSRRPNTSFCFLDIRSPGLGDTAMYLCATSRDLAGREQYFGPGTRLTVT.

The V and J genes are TRBV29-1 and TRBJ1-1; D possibly corresponds to TRBD1 (6 bases). Germline CDR1 reads SQVTM; CDR2 reads ANQGSEA. There are 12 residues in the CDR3. V shed 7 bases and J shed 1 base, with 10 bases lying between them. CDR3 nucleotides: TGCAGCGGCGGGACACCGAACACTGAAGCTTTCTTT. The encoded protein is CSGGTPNTEAFF.

CDR3 sequence (DNA): TGCGCCAGCAGCTTGGTGACAGGGGATGGCTACACCTTC. Its protein product is CASSLVTGDGYTF. The J gene is TRBJ1-2, the V gene TRBV5-1, with TRBD1 matching 8 bases. The CDR3 totals 13 residues. Trimming cost V 0 bases and J 6 bases; bases outside gene matches: 1. Germline CDR1 reads SGHRS; CDR2 reads YFSETQ.

This chain joins TRBV5-1 and TRBJ1-1; no reliable D call. CDR1 is SGHRS, CDR2 YFSETQ, per germline. The germline V and J ends were trimmed by 0 bases and 8 bases, with 5 bases remaining between them. The length of the CDR3 is 11 residues. The chain's CDR3 is CASSLDGEAFF. As DNA, the CDR3 is TGCGCCAGCAGCTTGGATGGGGAAGCTTTCTTT.

The chain is built from TRBV18 and TRBJ2-7; tentatively, D is TRBD2 (5 bases). This CDR3 comprises 13 residues. Per the germline V gene, CDR1 is KGHSH and CDR2 is LQKENI. Between the trimmed V and J ends, which lost 3 bases and 2 bases, there was a span of 8 bases. The CDR3: CASSPTGAYEQYF. In DNA form, the CDR3 reads TGTGCCAGCTCACCGACCGGGGCCTACGAGCAGTACTTC.

The chain combines TRBV27 with TRBJ1-2; D remains ambiguous. The CDR3 covers 14 residues. V lost 6 bases to trimming and J lost 3 bases, with 14 bases between them. Germline CDR1 MNHEY, CDR2 SMNVEV (reference sequence). In nucleotides, the CDR3 is TGTGCCAGCAGGCCCTTTGGGAAGTACTATGGCTACACCTTC. Its translation: CASRPFGKYYGYTF.

The chain uses TRBV7-9 and TRBJ1-5; 7 nucleotides agree with TRBD1. Germline V gene lookup returns CDR1 SEHNR and CDR2 FQNEAQ (reference sequence). V dropped 5 bases and J dropped 4; count of bases not matched to a gene: 8. The CDR3 runs 15 residues. The CDR3 sequence: CASSDPRQGNQPQHF. The CDR3 DNA reads as TGTGCCAGCAGCGACCCAAGACAGGGAAATCAGCCCCAGCATTTT.

The rearrangement uses TRBV30 and TRBJ2-4, with 9 bases lining up with TRBD2. The CDR3 loop spans 16 amino acids. The junction had 3 bases not matched to a gene; V was cut back by 0 bases and J by 0 bases. The germline V gene encodes CDR1 GTSNPN and CDR2 SVGIG (reference sequence). CDR3 sequence reads: CAWSVLAGVAKNIQYF. The CDR3 DNA is TGTGCCTGGAGTGTTTTAGCGGGAGTAGCCAAAAACATTCAGTACTTC.